One sample yielded the 10 T cell receptor beta chains listed below, sequenced in a study of post-analysis software for immune sequencing data. The study's findings and limits: With TRBV5-6, TRBV5-1 and TRBV20-1 included, 4 to 6 TRBV segments were more frequent in patients than in controls.

Researchers reported that TCR beta cDNA libraries carried unique molecular identifiers. TCRdb re-called the PCR reads through MiXCR, storing one row per CDR3 protein. The top ten hold roughly 4.8% of the sample, which has 250,000 to 300,000 distinct CDR3 sequences, about 40% seen once. These receptors have no identified antigens. Sequenced: blood. Receptor source: a girl aged 5-17 years with multiple sclerosis.

This clonotype has a handful of counts. For the CDR3, the DNA is TGTGCCAGCAGCTTAACGGGTATTACCTATGGCTACACCTTC. Protein sequence: CASSLTGITYGYTF. The rearrangement links TRBV7-9 to TRBJ1-2; no clear D gene. The V and J ends lost 2 bases and 4 bases respectively, with 11 bases between them. The CDR3 totals 14 residues. Germline CDR1 is SEHNR and CDR2 is FQNEAQ (reference sequence).

This clonotype was recorded many times. The chain joins TRBV7-3 to TRBJ2-6; D may be TRBD1 (6 bases). Between the trimmed V and J ends, which lost 4 bases and 0 bases, there was a span of 13 bases. The CDR3 has 17 amino acids. From germline, CDR1 is SGHTA and CDR2 FQGTGA. CDR3 sequence: CASSSPGGASGANVLTF. For the CDR3, the DNA is TGTGCCAGCAGCTCGCCTGGGGGCGCCTCTGGGGCCAACGTCCTGACTTTC.

In this sample, this clonotype turned up a few times. This chain links TRBV7-9 with TRBJ2-2; 7 bases line up with TRBD2. Germline CDR1 and CDR2: SEHNR and FQNEAQ (reference sequence). This CDR3 is built from 15 residues. With 4 bases clipped from V and 1 base from J, the junction kept 3 bases outside the gene matches. CDR3 amino acids: CASSSLAGNTGELFF. For the CDR3, the DNA is TGTGCCAGCAGCTCATTAGCGGGGAACACCGGGGAGCTGTTTTTT. Full variable domain (remainder filled in from reference TRBV7-9 and TRBJ2-2): DTGVSQNPRHKITKRGQNVTFRCDPISEHNRLYWYRQTLGQGPEFLTYFQNEAQLEKSRLLSDRFSAERPKGSFSTLEIQRTEQGDSAMYLCASSSLAGNTGELFFGEGSRLTVL.

In the case of this clonotype: This may be a read error, as it is one base from a much larger clone. This rearrangement joins TRBV19 to TRBJ2-7; 8 bases line up with TRBD1. V shed 3 bases and J 7 bases; nucleotides not matched to a gene: 17. Germline CDR1 is LNHDA and CDR2 is SQIVND (reference sequence). CDR3 length: 17 residues. This CDR3 reads CASSMTGVDRAFNEQYF. In DNA, the CDR3 is TGTGCCAGTAGTATGACGGGGGTGGACAGGGCTTTCAATGAGCAGTACTTC. The full variable domain, with the rest looked up from reference TRBV19 and TRBJ2-7, is DGGITQSPKYLFRKEGQNVTLSCEQNLNHDAMYWYRQDPGQGLRLIYYSQIVNDFQKGDIAEGYSVSREKKESFPLTVTSAQKNPTAFYLCASSMTGVDRAFNEQYFGPGTRLTVT.

This clonotype was counted at least ten times. The V gene is TRBV6-1, the J gene TRBJ1-6; D not certain. With 6 bases removed from V and 0 bases from J, the gap between germline ends came to 21 bases. Germline V gene sequence: CDR1 MNHNS, CDR2 SASEGT. This CDR3 is 19 amino acids long. The CDR3 sequence: CASSPIGGGSSSYNSPLHF. The CDR3 nucleotides are TGTGCCAGCAGCCCGATTGGAGGAGGTTCGAGCTCCTATAATTCACCCCTCCACTTT.

Ten or more counts support this clonotype. The V and J genes are TRBV18 and TRBJ1-1; 8 nucleotides match TRBD1. The V gene's germline CDR1 is KGHSH and CDR2 LQKENI. The CDR3 runs to 15 residues. J gave up 0 bases and V 6 bases, and 6 bases lay outside the gene matches. DNA for the CDR3: TGTGCCAGCTCCCGGGGGACAGGTTTGAACACTGAAGCTTTCTTT. It translates to CASSRGTGLNTEAFF.

There are a few counts of this clonotype. The chain combines TRBV20-1 with TRBJ1-6, with 9 bases fitting TRBD1. CDR1 DFQATT and CDR2 SNEGSKA come from the germline V gene (reference sequence). The CDR3 is 16 residues long. The V segment lost 4 bases and the J segment 1 base; nucleotides outside the gene matches: 5. The chain's CDR3 is CSATDRGGSYNSPLHF. The CDR3 DNA sequence: TGCAGTGCTACGGACAGGGGTGGGTCCTATAATTCACCCCTCCACTTT.

Remarks on this clonotype: This may be a read error: a much more frequent sequence differs by one nucleotide. The chain uses TRBV5-6 and TRBJ2-3; 8 bases align to TRBD2. Germline V gene lookup returns CDR1 SGHDT and CDR2 YYEEEE. After removal of 0 bases from V and 8 bases from J, the junction contained 11 bases not matched to a gene. The CDR3 extends over 16 amino acids. The CDR3 DNA is TGTGCCAGCAGCTTGGAATCTGGGACGGGGGGGAGTACGCAGTATTTT. Its translation: CASSLESGTGGSTQYF.

This clonotype was seen just once. CDR3 in DNA: TGTGCCAGCGGGGGCCTGAGTAGACGAGCTTATAGCAATCAGCCCCAGCATTTT. It encodes CASGGLSRRAYSNQPQHF. The rearrangement joins TRBV13 to TRBJ1-5, with a possible D match to TRBD1 (6 bases). The CDR3 is 18 amino acids. The germline V gene encodes CDR1 PRHDT and CDR2 FYEKMQ (reference sequence). V was trimmed by 8 bases and J by 0 bases, leaving 23 bases between them.

J is TRBJ2-7 and V is TRBV4-1, with a tentative D call TRBD1 (6 bases). V dropped 2 bases and J dropped 6 bases, with 11 bases sitting between them. This CDR3 is built from 13 residues. Per the germline V gene, CDR1 is MGHRA and CDR2 is YSYEKL. The CDR3 spells CASSQFQGIEQYF. CDR3 DNA: TGCGCCAGCAGCCAATTCCAGGGGATCGAGCAGTACTTC.